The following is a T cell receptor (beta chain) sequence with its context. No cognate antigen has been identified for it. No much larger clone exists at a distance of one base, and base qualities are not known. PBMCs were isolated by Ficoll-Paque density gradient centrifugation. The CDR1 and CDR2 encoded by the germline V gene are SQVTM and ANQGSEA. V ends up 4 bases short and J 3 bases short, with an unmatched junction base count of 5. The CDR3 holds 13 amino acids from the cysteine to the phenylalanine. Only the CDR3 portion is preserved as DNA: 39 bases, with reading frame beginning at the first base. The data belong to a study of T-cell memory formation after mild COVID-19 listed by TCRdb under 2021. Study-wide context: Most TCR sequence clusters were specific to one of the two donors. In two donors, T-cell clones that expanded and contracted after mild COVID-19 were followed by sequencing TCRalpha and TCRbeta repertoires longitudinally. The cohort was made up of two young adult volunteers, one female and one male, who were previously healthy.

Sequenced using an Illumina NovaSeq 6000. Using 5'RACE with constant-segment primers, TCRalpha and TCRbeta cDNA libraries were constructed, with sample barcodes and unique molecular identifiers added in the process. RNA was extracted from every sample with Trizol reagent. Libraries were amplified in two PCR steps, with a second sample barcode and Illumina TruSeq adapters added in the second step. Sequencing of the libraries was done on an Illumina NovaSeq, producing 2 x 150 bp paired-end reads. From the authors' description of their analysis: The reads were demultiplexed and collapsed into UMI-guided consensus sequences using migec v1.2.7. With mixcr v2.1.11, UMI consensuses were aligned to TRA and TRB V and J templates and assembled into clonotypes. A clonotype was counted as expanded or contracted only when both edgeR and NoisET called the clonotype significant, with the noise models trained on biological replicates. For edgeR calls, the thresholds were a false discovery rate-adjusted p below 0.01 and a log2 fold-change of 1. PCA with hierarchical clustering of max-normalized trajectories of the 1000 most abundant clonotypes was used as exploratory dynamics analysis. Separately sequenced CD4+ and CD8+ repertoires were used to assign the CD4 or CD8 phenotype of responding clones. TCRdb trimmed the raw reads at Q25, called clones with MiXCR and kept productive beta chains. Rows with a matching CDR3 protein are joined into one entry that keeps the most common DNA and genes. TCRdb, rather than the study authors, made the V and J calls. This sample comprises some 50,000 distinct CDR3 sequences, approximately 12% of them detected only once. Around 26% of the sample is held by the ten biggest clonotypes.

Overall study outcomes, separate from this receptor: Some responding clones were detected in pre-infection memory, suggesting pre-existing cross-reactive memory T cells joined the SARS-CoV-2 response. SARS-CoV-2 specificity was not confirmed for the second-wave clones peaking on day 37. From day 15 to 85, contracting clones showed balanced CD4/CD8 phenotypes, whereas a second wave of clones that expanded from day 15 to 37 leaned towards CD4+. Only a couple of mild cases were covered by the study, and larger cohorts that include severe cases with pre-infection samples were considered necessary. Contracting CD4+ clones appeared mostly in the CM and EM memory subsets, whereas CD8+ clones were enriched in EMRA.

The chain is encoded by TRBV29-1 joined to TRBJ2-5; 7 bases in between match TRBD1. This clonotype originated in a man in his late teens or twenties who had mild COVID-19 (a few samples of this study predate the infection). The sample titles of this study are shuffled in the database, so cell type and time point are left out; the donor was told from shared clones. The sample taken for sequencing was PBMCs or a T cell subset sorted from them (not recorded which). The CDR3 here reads CSVGGGREETQYF. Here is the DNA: TGCAGCGTTGGAGGGGGCCGGGAAGAGACCCAGTACTTC.